This TCR beta chain was identified in a study of Ad26.COV2.S vaccination and SARS-CoV-2 variants (dated by TCRdb to about 2021). General notes on the study: Donors in the vaccine arm were drawn from COV1001, a multicentre, randomized, double-blind, placebo-controlled phase I-IIa trial testing Ad26.COV2.S in healthy adults. Blinding of investigators to trial group allocation was maintained during experiments and outcome assessment. The specificity and breadth of SARS-CoV-2-reactive T cell receptors after Ad26.COV2.S vaccination were assessed by TCRbeta repertoire sequencing. A total of some 30 samples were included in the TCR-sequenced set, comprising about 20 Ad26.COV2.S vaccine recipients, 5 placebo recipients and 8 SARS-CoV-2 convalescent individuals. Ad26.COV2.S was administered intramuscularly at 5 x 10^10 or 1 x 10^11 viral particles, either as a single shot or as two shots given 56 days apart. Participants in the trial were split at random into five groups of five each, receiving low-dose or high-dose Ad26.COV2.S once or twice, or else placebo on both occasions.

The treatment or condition label of this sample denotes: roughly 19 received Ad26.COV2.S at low or high dose, single or two shots; 5 received placebo; per-sample allocation not given. Repertoires of vaccine and placebo recipients were sequenced from samples taken on day 63 after the first injection. Between 29 July and 7 August 2020, Cohort 1b enrolled around 25 adults aged 18-55 years at one site in Boston, USA. Ad26.COV2.S was a replication-incompetent adenovirus type 26 vector expressing a prefusion-stabilized SARS-CoV-2 spike protein from the original Wuhan strain. TCRbeta CDR3 regions were sequenced with the immunoSEQ Assay. After extraction, genomic DNA underwent amplification by bias-controlled multiplex PCR, followed by high-throughput sequencing. The authors' analysis ran thus. To quantify the absolute abundance of every unique TCRbeta CDR3 region, sequences were collapsed and filtered. T cell fraction was estimated by normalizing TCRbeta template counts to usable DNA, with usable DNA measured through amplification of reference genes found in all nucleated cells. Repertoire TCRs were annotated as SARS-CoV-2-specific by exact matching of V gene, CDR3 amino acid sequence and J gene to a known reactive TCR set. The reference SARS-CoV-2 TCR set came from MIRA and was filtered for enrichment in COVID-19-positive ImmuneCODE repertoires, removing public or cross-reactive TCRs. Based on the MIRA antigens, annotated TCRs were further analysed at the level of specific ORF or position within ORF. Breadth was defined as the number of annotated unique rearrangements divided by the total number of unique productive rearrangements, and depth was defined as the summed frequency of the annotated unique rearrangements. Two-sided Wilcoxon rank-sum tests were used to compare TCR breadth between groups. Held by TCRdb, this immuneACCESS table contains in-frame sequences only and omits some clones. Under half of the omission traces to an unresolved V gene where checked; the cause of the rest is unknown. V and J calls and clone size are given by that table; D and trimming were obtained from the DNA. Counted in this sample were around 370,000 clones; 85% of them appeared once. 2.5% to 3.5% of the sample is held by the ten biggest clonotypes.

CDR1 and CDR2 (KGHDR, SFDVKD) derive from the germline V gene. The germline ends are 15 bases apart after V is trimmed by 7 bases and J by 7 bases. The CDR3 starts with the cysteine, ends with the phenylalanine, and has 14 residues. Solely the CDR3 DNA is kept, with 42 bases framed from the first base. General study outcomes and caveats: After vaccination, spike-specific CD8+ and CD4+ T cell responses were reported to show substantial breadth. It was noted by the authors that total T cell responses may have been underestimated by the TCR breadth and depth analyses. Non-spike TCR breadth was comparable between vaccine and placebo recipients, consistent with the vaccine containing only spike. Higher spike-specific TCR breadth was observed in Ad26.COV2.S recipients than in placebo recipients (P = 0.0014). The study lacked the statistical power to compare responses across vaccine doses or regimens.

About this clone: Its antigen is unknown. Per-base qualities were not stored, and no clone one base away is much larger.

The sequencing here drew on peripheral blood, taken in a trial of Ad26.COV2.S vaccine versus placebo. The chain is encoded by TRBV24-1 joined to TRBJ2-2; matching of 7 bases hints at TRBD1 as the D gene. The receptor comes from a person between 18 and 59 years old who received the Ad26.COV2.S COVID-19 vaccine or a placebo. The DNA sequence is TGTGCCACCAGAAATGACAGGGACTTCGGGGAGCTGTTTTTT. This is translated as CATRNDRDFGELFF.